The clone carrying this TCR beta chain was seen a few times. Profiling relied on immunoSEQ multiplex PCR, and the TCRdb table lists in-frame clones only, not all of them. Among about 1 million clones, around 75% were seen once, and the ten largest hold roughly 1.5%. The data were taken from a study of shared clonotypes between healthy human individuals. The CDR3 covers 13 residues. Trimming removed 5 bases from V and 0 bases from J, with 8 bases in between. Germline V gene data show CDR1 as MNHNS and CDR2 as SASEGT. The chain couples TRBV6-1 to TRBJ2-7; TRBD1 is a possible D gene (6 bases). The specimen sequenced was memory CD4+ T cells sorted from blood. Noted subset: CD45RA-negative fraction. This receptor was taken from a man aged 18 to 35 in good health. CDR3 loop: CASSWDNSYEQYF. Written as DNA, the CDR3 is TGTGCCAGCAGTTGGGACAACTCCTACGAGCAGTACTTC.